The sequence of this T cell receptor (beta chain) was determined in a study of OX40 agonist ivuxolimab in advanced cancers. Overall study: Patients treated during dose escalation were battling hepatocellular carcinoma, melanoma, renal cell or head and neck cancer.

The data were produced by immunoSEQ multiplex PCR, yet TCRdb's version contains in-frame clones alone and is incomplete. The sample has 22,000 or so clones, approximately 86% seen once; the top ten hold roughly 25%. About this clone: Antigen specificity is unknown.

The CDR3 is 16 residues long. Losses at the gene ends were 2 bases for V and 6 bases for J; bases not matched to a gene: 12. Germline-derived CDR1 and CDR2 are GTSNPN and SVGIG (reference sequence). Whole-study results and caveats: It was not determined which antigens were specifically recognized by the peripheral T cells that had undergone clonal expansion. Averaging showed that CD8+ T cells had more expanded clones than CD4+ did.

Autoimmune disease history or systemic immunosuppression disqualified patients. The clonotype was recovered from an adult with an advanced solid tumor such as melanoma, head and neck, liver or kidney cancer. V gene TRBV30 combines with J gene TRBJ2-2, with TRBD1 identical over 7 bases. The sample was CD4+ or CD8+ T cells sorted from blood, taken in a trial of the OX40 agonist ivuxolimab. CDR3 region: CAWSLRTGAVSGELFF. CDR3 bases: TGTGCCTGGAGTCTCCGGACAGGCGCGGTATCCGGGGAGCTGTTTTTT. Together with reference TRBV30 and TRBJ2-2, the CDR3 gives the full variable domain: SQTIHQWPATLVQPVGSPLSLECTVEGTSNPNLYWYRQAAGRGLQLLFYSVGIGQISSEVPQNLSASRPQDRQFILSSKKLLLSDSGFYLCAWSLRTGAVSGELFFGEGSRLTVL.